Shown below are 27 T cell receptor beta chains from a single sample sequenced in a study of T cells expressing NK-cell markers. TCRdb reanalyzed the 5' RACE reads, giving one entry per CDR3 protein sequence and no DNA. Its table records roughly 3,200 distinct CDR3 sequences. Sample: blood T cells: a sorted CD56 or NKG2C T cell subset, CD4+ or CD8+ T cells, or bulk PBMC T cells (not recorded which). The receptor source for this set is a woman aged 18-29 years in good health.

The chain is built from TRBV4-3 and TRBJ2-7. Germline CDR1 is LGHNA and CDR2 is YSLEER. CDR3 length: 14 residues. CDR3 protein: CASSQVLDGYEQYF.

This clonotype is identified as medium-sized from frequency. J is TRBJ2-7 and V is TRBV20-1; TCRdb designates TRBD1, a call that cannot be tested without DNA. This CDR3 has 14 residues. The germline V gene encodes CDR1 DFQATT and CDR2 SNEGSKA (reference sequence). The CDR3: CSAAYSGGPGEQYF.

V and J are TRBV3-1 and TRBJ2-6; the TCRdb D gene call, TRBD1, has no DNA to confirm it. The CDR3 totals 16 residues. Germline CDR1 reads LGHDT; CDR2 reads YNNKEL (reference sequence). Here the CDR3 reads CASSQDGGAGANVLTF.

This chain joins TRBV6-5 and TRBJ2-3; TCRdb returns TRBD2, unconfirmable since there is no DNA. CDR1 MNHEY and CDR2 SVGAGI come from the germline V gene. The length of the CDR3 is 14 residues. CDR3 sequence reads: CASSSGTGSDTQYF.

The chain links TRBV10-2 to TRBJ2-2; there is no DNA to check the TCRdb D call of TRBD2. The CDR3 is 13 residues long. Germline V lookup: CDR1 WSHSY, CDR2 SAAADI. The CDR3 here is CASGTSDTGELFF.

Considering frequency, this clonotype is medium-sized. V usage is TRBV4-3 and J usage is TRBJ2-1; the D call of TRBD2 rests on TCRdb alone, since no DNA is present to check it. In germline, CDR1 is LGHNA, CDR2 YSLEER. The CDR3 has 16 residues. The CDR3 sequence: CASSQGSSVFPNEQFF.

This rearrangement joins TRBV6-2 or TRBV6-3 to TRBJ2-2; TCRdb calls TRBD1, which cannot be checked without DNA. CDR1 MNHEY and CDR2 SVGEGT come from the germline V gene. The CDR3 loop spans 16 amino acids. The chain's CDR3 is CASSIPRDSNTGELFF.

The rearrangement joins TRBV25-1 to TRBJ1-1. Germline values: CDR1 MGHDK, CDR2 SYGVNS. This CDR3 is 15 amino acids long. This CDR3 reads CASSPSDRGIPEAFF.

This chain joins TRBV27 and TRBJ2-7. CDR3 length equals 15 residues. In germline, CDR1 is MNHEY, CDR2 SMNVEV (reference sequence). This CDR3 is CASASVKPGPYEQYF.

This chain uses TRBV25-1 with TRBJ1-1; the D call of TRBD1 rests on TCRdb alone, since no DNA is present to check it. The CDR3 runs to 14 residues. Germline assignment: CDR1 MGHDK and CDR2 SYGVNS. This chain's CDR3 is CASSAGQGLKEAFF.

The gene calls are TRBV6-4 and TRBJ1-6. The CDR3 extends over 15 amino acids. Germline loops: CDR1 MRHNA, CDR2 SNTAGT. This chain's CDR3 is CASSVVAADNSPLHF.

The V gene is TRBV7-2, the J gene TRBJ1-3; TCRdb's assignment of TRBD1 cannot be checked, as there is no DNA. The CDR3 runs 15 residues. Germline-derived CDR1 and CDR2 are SGHTA and FQGNSA. CDR3 region: CASTNRGLSGNTIYF.

The chain is built from TRBV6-2 or TRBV6-3 and TRBJ2-3; checking the TCRdb D call of TRBD2 is not possible without DNA. Germline V gene lookup returns CDR1 MNHEY and CDR2 SVGEGT. The CDR3 contains 15 residues. CDR3 residues: CASSDSGRATDTQYF.

The rearrangement links TRBV6-2 or TRBV6-3 to TRBJ2-6; TCRdb calls TRBD1, which cannot be checked without DNA. CDR1 and CDR2 (germline): MNHEY, SVGEGT. CDR3 length equals 16 residues. The CDR3 reads CASSYTGGTGANVLTF.

The chain links TRBV2 to TRBJ2-7; TCRdb's D gene call, TRBD1, goes unchecked for lack of DNA. The CDR3 runs 15 residues. Germline V lookup: CDR1 SNHLY, CDR2 FYNNEI. The CDR3 loop is CASSEPAGNGYEQYF. The full variable domain, with the rest looked up from reference TRBV2 and TRBJ2-7, is EPEVTQTPSHQVTQMGQEVILRCVPISNHLYFYWYRQILGQKVEFLVSFYNNEISEKSEIFDDQFSVERPDGSNFTLKIRSTKLEDSAMYFCASSEPAGNGYEQYFGPGTRLTVT.

Its frequency marks this clonotype as medium-sized (0.01 to 0.1%). CDR3 loop: CSAREGDYGYTF. This chain connects TRBV20-1 to TRBJ1-2. The CDR3 contains 12 residues. Germline CDR1 reads DFQATT; CDR2 reads SNEGSKA (reference sequence).

J is TRBJ2-3 and V is TRBV3-1. The CDR3 length is 13 residues. CDR1 and CDR2 from the germline V gene are LGHDT and YNNKEL (reference sequence). This chain's CDR3 is CASSLYTSGTQYF.

The chain has TRBV27 and TRBJ1-1; the D call of TRBD1 rests on TCRdb alone, since no DNA is present to check it. Per germline, CDR1 MNHEY and CDR2 SMNVEV (reference sequence). The CDR3 length is 13 residues. The CDR3 loop is CASGQGVNTEAFF.

The V gene is TRBV30, the J gene TRBJ2-1; the TCRdb call, TRBD1, lacks DNA for checking. This CDR3 spans 15 amino acids. CDR1 and CDR2 from the germline V gene are GTSNPN and SVGIG (reference sequence). The CDR3 loop reads CAWSVSPGEVNEQFF.

This clonotype is labeled medium-sized based on frequency. The chain recombines TRBV14 with TRBJ1-5. This CDR3 is 17 amino acids long. Germline V gene data show CDR1 as SGHDN and CDR2 as FVKESK. The CDR3 region is CASSLETGLESNQPQHF.

Measured by frequency, this clonotype is medium-sized. The V and J genes are TRBV5-1 and TRBJ2-1; the TCRdb call, TRBD1, lacks DNA for checking. This CDR3 contains 15 residues. Germline-derived CDR1 and CDR2 are SGHRS and YFSETQ. The CDR3 reads CASSFISRGLDEQFF.

The genes are TRBV7-9 and TRBJ1-2; TCRdb proposes TRBD1, but this gene call is untestable without DNA. Germline CDR1 and CDR2: SEHNR and FQNEAQ (reference sequence). The CDR3 length is 16 residues. The CDR3 spells CASSPGTGGENYGYTF.

The chain employs TRBV11-1 and TRBJ2-2; TCRdb's D call of TRBD1 is untestable without DNA. Germline CDR1 is SGHAT and CDR2 is FQDESV (reference sequence). CDR3 length: 15 amino acids. This CDR3 reads CASRFRGGPTGELFF.

In terms of frequency, this clonotype is medium-sized. The J gene is TRBJ2-5, the V gene TRBV10-3; the D call of TRBD1 rests on TCRdb alone, since no DNA is present to check it. CDR3 length equals 14 residues. Per the germline V gene, CDR1 is ENHRY and CDR2 is SYGVKD. This chain's CDR3 is CAIAPVGTLETQYF.

The chain is built from TRBV3-1 and TRBJ1-2. The CDR3 sequence is 14 residues long. Germline loops: CDR1 LGHDT, CDR2 YNNKEL (reference sequence). The CDR3 protein is CASSQGGWNYGYTF.

The chain couples TRBV20-1 to TRBJ1-2; TCRdb's D call, TRBD1, is unchecked because there is no DNA. The CDR3 has 14 amino acids. The germline gives CDR1 DFQATT, CDR2 SNEGSKA (reference sequence). The CDR3: CSVGSAGQTYGYTF.

The chain joins TRBV30 to TRBJ2-6. Germline V gene lookup returns CDR1 GTSNPN and CDR2 SVGIG (reference sequence). This CDR3 comprises 16 residues. The CDR3 region is CASTAGDFYGANVLTF.